One and the same sample provided the 10 T cell receptor beta chains below, sequenced in a study of Ad26.COV2.S vaccination and SARS-CoV-2 variants. Measured with immunoSEQ multiplex PCR; TCRdb has only the in-frame clones, and not every one. This sample has fewer than 400,000 clones, with 75% to 90% found just once. Noted treatment: around 19 received Ad26.COV2.S at low or high dose, single or two shots; 5 received placebo; per-sample allocation not given. Sample collection was performed on day 63 after the first vaccine or placebo injection. The sample was peripheral blood, taken in a trial of Ad26.COV2.S vaccine versus placebo. The origin of the receptors is a person aged 18-65 years who received the Ad26.COV2.S COVID-19 vaccine or a placebo.

This chain uses TRBV19 with TRBJ2-5; possible D gene TRBD1, 5 bases. The germline CDR1 and CDR2 sequences are LNHDA and SQIVND (reference sequence). Trimming pared 6 bases from V and 1 base from J, leaving 15 bases between. This CDR3 is 15 amino acids long. The CDR3 is CASSPDNPSQETQYF. The CDR3 DNA reads as TGTGCCAGTAGCCCGGACAACCCTTCCCAAGAGACCCAGTACTTC.

The CDR3 DNA sequence: TGTGCCAGCAGCTCCGGACAAGACCTTCGTACCTTC. Amino acid sequence: CASSSGQDLRTF. The chain employs TRBV7-9 and TRBJ1-2; possible D gene TRBD1, 5 bases. V shed 4 bases and J shed 14 bases, with 17 bases lying between them. CDR3 length equals 12 residues. Germline CDR1 is SEHNR and CDR2 is FQNEAQ (reference sequence).

J is TRBJ2-5 and V is TRBV19; possibly TRBD1 for D (5 bases). This CDR3 spans 15 amino acids. V was shortened by 3 bases and J by 3 bases, with 14 bases between the two germline ends. Germline CDR1 reads LNHDA; CDR2 reads SQIVND (reference sequence). The CDR3 region is CASSIGQGIEETQYF. CDR3 sequence (DNA): TGTGCCAGTAGTATTGGCCAGGGAATTGAAGAGACCCAGTACTTC.

The genes are TRBV29-1 and TRBJ2-7; TRBD1 or TRBD2 may be the D gene (5 bases each). Germline V gene sequence: CDR1 SQVTM, CDR2 ANQGSEA. Between the trimmed V and J ends, which lost 5 bases and 4 bases, there was a span of 15 bases. The CDR3 totals 13 residues. DNA for the CDR3: TGCAGCGTTAAGGCTCCCGAGGGGTACGAGCAGTACTTC. It specifies CSVKAPEGYEQYF.

The chain links TRBV4-1 to TRBJ2-1; a possible D gene is TRBD1 (7 bases). The ends were cut back, 5 bases at V and 8 bases at J, with 19 bases in the middle. CDR3 length: 15 amino acids. CDR1 MGHRA and CDR2 YSYEKL come from the germline V gene. For the CDR3, the DNA is TGCGCCAGCAGCGAACAGGGGAGGAATAGGCATGAGCAGTTCTTC. Protein product: CASSEQGRNRHEQFF.

The CDR3 nucleotides are TGTGCCAGCAGCTACACCGGGACTATCTACAATGAGCAGTTCTTC. It yields the protein CASSYTGTIYNEQFF. V is TRBV7-9 and J is TRBJ2-1; TRBD2 matches 7 bases. CDR1 and CDR2 from the germline V gene are SEHNR and FQNEAQ (reference sequence). V lost 4 bases to trimming and J lost 3 bases; unmatched junction nucleotides: 6. The CDR3 length is 15 residues.

This clone was seen more than once but under ten times. The CDR3, as DNA: TGTGCCAGCAGTTCCTCGGGGACCCTAGAGGCTTTCTTT. Its protein is CASSSSGTLEAFF. The chain is built from TRBV27 and TRBJ1-1; perhaps TRBD1 as D (5 bases). The germline V gene encodes CDR1 MNHEY and CDR2 SMNVEV (reference sequence). This CDR3 region has 13 residues. Trimming took off 4 bases at V and 11 bases at J, with 17 bases between the two ends.

The V and J genes are TRBV24-1 and TRBJ1-5; D is unresolved. V was trimmed by 4 bases and J by 3 bases, leaving 15 bases between them. Per the germline V gene, CDR1 is KGHDR and CDR2 is SFDVKD. The CDR3 runs 16 residues. CDR3 DNA sequence: TGTGCCACCAGTGACGCCGATGGAGACCTCAATCAGCCCCAGCATTTT. Its translation: CATSDADGDLNQPQHF.

The chain recombines TRBV6-5 with TRBJ1-1, with D perhaps matching TRBD1 (6 bases). This CDR3 region has 13 residues. Germline-derived CDR1 and CDR2 are MNHEY and SVGAGI. Trimming stripped 8 bases from V and 0 bases from J, with 10 bases between. CDR3: CASRRTVNTEAFF. The CDR3 DNA reads as TGTGCCAGCCGCCGGACAGTGAACACTGAAGCTTTCTTT.

The chain employs TRBV7-9 and TRBJ2-7; D gene unclear. V shed 3 bases and J shed 6 bases, with 9 bases lying between them. CDR1 SEHNR and CDR2 FQNEAQ come from the germline V gene (reference sequence). This CDR3 has 12 residues. In DNA form, the CDR3 reads TGTGCCAGCAGCTTTAGGCTCTCCGAGCAGTACTTC. As protein: CASSFRLSEQYF.